This TCR beta chain was retrieved from a study of cytomegalovirus exposure and HLA in healthy donors. Across the whole study: The roughly 130 validation repertoires, a later analysis reported, used the same platform as the roughly 730 repertoires from the first cohort.

In the case of this clone: The antigen is not known.

The CDR3 runs 14 residues. With 5 bases removed from V and 3 bases from J, the gap between germline ends came to 13 bases. Germline V lookup: CDR1 LNHDA, CDR2 SQIVND (reference sequence). Points from the study as a whole: Within the 95 to 150 validation repertoires, first-cohort TCR clusters tended to co-occur, according to a later analysis. Reportedly, diagnosis of cytomegalovirus status by the classifier showed high specificity and sensitivity. Three CMV-associated chains proved CMV antigen-specific in vitro.

TCRdb's copy holds only in-frame clones and misses some; the assay was immunoSEQ multiplex PCR. This table has approximately 170,000 clones, 85% appearing once. Material: PBMCs. The clonotype comes from a young man in good health and CMV-seropositive. The genes are TRBV19 and TRBJ1-2; D perhaps matches TRBD1 (5 bases). The CDR3 DNA follows: TGTGCCAGTAGTTCCGGGGGTGTCGACTATGGCTACACCTTC. Protein sequence: CASSSGGVDYGYTF.